These 3 T cell receptor beta chains were sequenced from one sample in a study of CD8+ T cells in alopecia areata. In each case, RNA was isolated and then reverse transcribed into cDNA as the sequencing template. Repertoires were generated with immunoSEQ multiplex PCR, while TCRdb's copy carries only in-frame clones and drops some. The table lists some 100,000 clones, roughly two fifths of them singletons. Sequencing input: CD4+ T cells sorted from blood. These receptor sequences come from a human donor with alopecia areata.

This clone occurred once. The chain links TRBV5-1 to TRBJ2-6; 9 bases are shared with TRBD1. J was trimmed by 2 bases and V by 3 bases; bases with no gene match: 3. The CDR3 is made up of 16 amino acids. Germline CDR1 is SGHRS and CDR2 is YFSETQ. As DNA, the CDR3 is TGCGCCAGCAGCTCGGGACAGGGCGCTGGGGCCAACGTCCTGACTTTC. Amino acids: CASSSGQGAGANVLTF.

This sequence joins TRBV5-8 and TRBJ2-5, with 10 bases matching TRBD2. Germline V gene data show CDR1 as SGHTS and CDR2 as YDEGEE. This CDR3 is 12 amino acids long. Trimming took 4 bases from V and 7 from J; bases not matched to a gene: 1. The CDR3 protein is CASSRTSGTQYF. The DNA for the CDR3 is TGTGCCAGCAGCCGGACTAGCGGGACCCAGTACTTC.

This clone has a handful of counts. V usage is TRBV9 and J usage is TRBJ1-4; D gene ambiguous. Germline V gene lookup returns CDR1 SGDLS and CDR2 YYNGEE. The CDR3 is made up of 14 amino acids. V was shortened by 4 bases and J by 3 bases, with 10 bases between the two germline ends. The CDR3 nucleotides are TGTGCCAGCAGCCCCAGACTCTCTAATGAAAAACTGTTTTTT. Translation gives CASSPRLSNEKLFF.